Listed below are T cell receptor beta chains from one sample, sequenced in a study of OX40 agonist ivuxolimab in advanced cancers. Here immunoSEQ multiplex PCR was the method, and the copy in TCRdb shows in-frame clones only, minus some. The sample has roughly 60,000 clones; over 80% are singletons. The specimen was CD4+ or CD8+ T cells sorted from blood, collected in a trial of the OX40 agonist ivuxolimab. The source is an adult with an advanced solid tumor such as melanoma, head and neck, liver or kidney cancer. Both conserved end residues are part of each CDR3. D genes are given only for firm matches. Clone size is given for some rows only: seen once, a few or many times, or a class if the clone is expanded.

CDR3aa: CASSVGSHQETQYF
CDR3nt: TGTGCCAGCAGCGTCGGGAGTCACCAAGAGACCCAGTACTTC
j_gene: TRBJ2-5
d_gene: .
abundance: .
v_gene: TRBV9

CDR3aa: CASSLELSQGGNRVPEQYF
CDR3nt: TGTGCCAGCAGCTTAGAACTCTCTCAAGGCGGGAACCGGGTCCCCGAGCAGTACTTC
j_gene: TRBJ2-7
d_gene: .
abundance: .
v_gene: TRBV11-3

CDR3aa: CASSPPGSEKLFF
CDR3nt: TGCGCCAGCAGCCCCCCGGGCAGTGAAAAACTGTTTTTT
j_gene: TRBJ1-4
d_gene: .
abundance: .
v_gene: TRBV4-1

CDR3aa: CASSLGGRFHEQYF
CDR3nt: TGTGCCAGCAGTTTAGGAGGGCGGTTCCACGAGCAGTACTTC
j_gene: TRBJ2-7
d_gene: .
abundance: .
v_gene: TRBV27

CDR3aa: CASSLEGGRNEQFF
CDR3nt: TGTGCCAGCAGTTTAGAGGGAGGGCGGAATGAGCAGTTCTTC
j_gene: TRBJ2-1
d_gene: TRBD2
abundance: .
v_gene: TRBV28

CDR3aa: CANSGTSSYEQYF
CDR3nt: TGTGCCAACTCTGGCACCAGCTCCTACGAGCAGTACTTC
j_gene: TRBJ2-7
d_gene: .
abundance: .
v_gene: TRBV6-7

CDR3aa: CATSGESYEQYF
CDR3nt: TGTGCCACCTCAGGGGAGTCCTACGAGCAGTACTTC
j_gene: TRBJ2-7
d_gene: .
abundance: .
v_gene: TRBV15

CDR3aa: CASSQEEFPVGDEQFF
CDR3nt: TGCGCCAGCAGCCAAGAAGAGTTTCCAGTGGGCGATGAGCAGTTCTTC
j_gene: TRBJ2-1
d_gene: .
abundance: once
v_gene: TRBV4-3

CDR3aa: CASSLSGSGGSTDTQYF
CDR3nt: TGTGCCAGCAGCTTGAGCGGGTCAGGGGGTTCCACAGATACGCAGTATTTT
j_gene: TRBJ2-3
d_gene: .
abundance: .
v_gene: TRBV5-6

CDR3aa: CASSQGQGLEDEQFF
CDR3nt: TGCGCCAGCAGCCAGGGACAGGGGCTCGAAGATGAGCAGTTCTTC
j_gene: TRBJ2-1
d_gene: TRBD1
abundance: .
v_gene: TRBV4-1

CDR3aa: CASSFRGDSLNYGYTF
CDR3nt: TGTGCCAGCAGTTTCAGAGGGGACAGCCTAAACTATGGCTACACCTTC
j_gene: TRBJ1-2
d_gene: TRBD1
abundance: .
v_gene: TRBV28

CDR3aa: CASSHHRRSSYEQYF
CDR3nt: TGTGCCAGCAGTCATCACAGGAGGAGCTCCTACGAGCAGTACTTC
j_gene: TRBJ2-7
d_gene: .
abundance: .
v_gene: TRBV28

CDR3aa: CASSPRQGWNTEAFF
CDR3nt: TGTGCCAGCAGTCCCCGGCAGGGGTGGAACACTGAAGCTTTCTTT
j_gene: TRBJ1-1
d_gene: .
abundance: .
v_gene: TRBV27

CDR3aa: CASSRIHTDTQYF
CDR3nt: TGTGCCAGTAGTAGGATTCACACAGATACGCAGTATTTT
j_gene: TRBJ2-3
d_gene: .
abundance: .
v_gene: TRBV19

CDR3aa: CASSTWTSGSRSGELFF
CDR3nt: TGTGCCAGCAGCACATGGACTAGCGGGAGTAGGTCCGGGGAGCTGTTTTTT
j_gene: TRBJ2-2
d_gene: TRBD2
abundance: .
v_gene: TRBV11-2

CDR3aa: CASSDTSGEVHEQFF
CDR3nt: TGTGCCAGCAGTGATACTAGCGGGGAGGTCCATGAGCAGTTCTTC
j_gene: TRBJ2-1
d_gene: TRBD2
abundance: .
v_gene: TRBV6-4

CDR3aa: CASSLPQGFGYTF
CDR3nt: TGTGCCAGCAGCTTACCACAGGGTTTTGGCTACACCTTC
j_gene: TRBJ1-2
d_gene: .
abundance: .
v_gene: TRBV13

CDR3aa: CASRQASSYNEQFF
CDR3nt: TGTGCCAGCAGACAGGCCAGCTCCTACAATGAGCAGTTCTTC
j_gene: TRBJ2-1
d_gene: .
abundance: .
v_gene: TRBV6-5

CDR3aa: CASSERYEQYF
CDR3nt: TGTGCCAGCAGTGAAAGGTACGAGCAGTACTTC
j_gene: TRBJ2-7
d_gene: .
abundance: .
v_gene: TRBV2

CDR3aa: CASSLGGRADEQYF
CDR3nt: TGTGCCAGCAGTTTGGGCGGGAGGGCCGACGAGCAGTACTTC
j_gene: TRBJ2-7
d_gene: TRBD2
abundance: .
v_gene: TRBV28

CDR3aa: CASSQGEGFGYTNTGELFF
CDR3nt: TGCGCCAGCAGCCAAGGGGAGGGCTTTGGATACACGAACACCGGGGAGCTGTTTTTT
j_gene: TRBJ2-2
d_gene: TRBD2
abundance: .
v_gene: TRBV4-3

CDR3aa: CASSEALGQGANYGYTF
CDR3nt: TGTGCCAGCAGTGAAGCGCTAGGACAGGGTGCTAACTATGGCTACACCTTC
j_gene: TRBJ1-2
d_gene: TRBD1
abundance: .
v_gene: TRBV6-1